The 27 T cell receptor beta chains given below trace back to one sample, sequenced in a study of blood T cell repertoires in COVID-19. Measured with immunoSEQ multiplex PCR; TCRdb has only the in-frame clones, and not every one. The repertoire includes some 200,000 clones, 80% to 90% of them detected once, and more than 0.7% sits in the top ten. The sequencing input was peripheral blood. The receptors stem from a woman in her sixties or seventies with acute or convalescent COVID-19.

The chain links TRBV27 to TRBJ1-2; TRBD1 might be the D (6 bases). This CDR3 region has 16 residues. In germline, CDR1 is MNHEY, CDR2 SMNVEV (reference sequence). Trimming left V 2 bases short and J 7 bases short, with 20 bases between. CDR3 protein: CASSLQGRGGASGYTF. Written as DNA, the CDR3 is TGTGCCAGCAGTTTACAAGGGAGGGGGGGCGCAAGTGGCTACACCTTC.

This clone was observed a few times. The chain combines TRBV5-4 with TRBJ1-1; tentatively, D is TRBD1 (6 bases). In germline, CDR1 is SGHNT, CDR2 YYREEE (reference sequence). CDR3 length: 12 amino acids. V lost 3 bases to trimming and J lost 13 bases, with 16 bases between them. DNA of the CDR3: TGTGCCAGCAGCTCCAGGGGCGGAGTAGATTTCTTT. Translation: CASSSRGGVDFF.

CDR3 region: CASSLETSTDTQYF. In DNA form, the CDR3 reads TGTGCCAGCAGCTTAGAAACTAGCACAGATACGCAGTATTTT. The chain couples TRBV7-8 to TRBJ2-3; no clear D gene. There are 14 residues in the CDR3. CDR1 SGHVS and CDR2 FQNEAQ come from the germline V gene. Trimming took off 1 base at V and 0 bases at J, with 5 bases between the two ends. Based on the CDR3 plus reference TRBV7-8 and TRBJ2-3, the full variable domain is GAGVSQSPRYKVAKRGQDVALRCDPISGHVSLFWYQQALGQGPEFLTYFQNEAQLDKSGLPSDRFFAERPEGSVSTLKIQRTQQEDSAVYLCASSLETSTDTQYFGPGTRLTVL.

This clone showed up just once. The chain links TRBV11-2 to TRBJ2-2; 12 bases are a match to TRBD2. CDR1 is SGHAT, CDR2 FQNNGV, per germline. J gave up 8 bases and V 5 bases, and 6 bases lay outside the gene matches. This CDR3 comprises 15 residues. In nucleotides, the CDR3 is TGTGCCAGCAGCCCTTGGACTAGCGGGACTGGGGAGCTGTTTTTT. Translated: CASSPWTSGTGELFF.

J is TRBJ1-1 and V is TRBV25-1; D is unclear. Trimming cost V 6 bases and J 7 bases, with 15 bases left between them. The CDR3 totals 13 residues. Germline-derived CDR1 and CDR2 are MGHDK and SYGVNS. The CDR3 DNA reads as TGTGCCAGCAGGGAAACTCGGGCGGGTGAAGCTTTCTTT. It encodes CASRETRAGEAFF.

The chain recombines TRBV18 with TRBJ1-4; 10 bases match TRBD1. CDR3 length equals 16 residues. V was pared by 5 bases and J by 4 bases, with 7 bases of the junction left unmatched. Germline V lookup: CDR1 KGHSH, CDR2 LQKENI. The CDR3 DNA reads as TGTGCCAGCTCATCCGGACAGGGGGGATATAATGAAAAACTGTTTTTT. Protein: CASSSGQGGYNEKLFF.

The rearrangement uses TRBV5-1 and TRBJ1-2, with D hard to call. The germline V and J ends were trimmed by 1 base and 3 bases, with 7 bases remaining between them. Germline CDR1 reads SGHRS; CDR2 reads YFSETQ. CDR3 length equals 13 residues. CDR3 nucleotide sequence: TGCGCCAGCAGCTTGTACACAGACTATGGCTACACCTTC. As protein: CASSLYTDYGYTF. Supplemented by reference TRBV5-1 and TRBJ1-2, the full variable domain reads KAGVTQTPRYLIKTRGQQVTLSCSPISGHRSVSWYQQTPGQGLQFLFEYFSETQRNKGNFPGRFSGRQFSNSRSEMNVSTLELGDSALYLCASSLYTDYGYTFGSGTRLTVV.

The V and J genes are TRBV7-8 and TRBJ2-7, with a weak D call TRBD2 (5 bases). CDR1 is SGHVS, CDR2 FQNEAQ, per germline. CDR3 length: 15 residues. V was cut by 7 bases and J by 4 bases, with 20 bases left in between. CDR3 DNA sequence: TGTGCCAGCAAAACATTCCCAGGACTCGTTTACGAGCAGTACTTC. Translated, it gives CASKTFPGLVYEQYF.

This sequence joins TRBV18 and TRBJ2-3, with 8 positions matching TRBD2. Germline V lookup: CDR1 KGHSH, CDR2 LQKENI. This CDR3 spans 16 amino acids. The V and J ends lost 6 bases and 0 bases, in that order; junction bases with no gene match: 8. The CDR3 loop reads CASSSTAGVSTDTQYF. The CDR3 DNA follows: TGTGCCAGCTCTTCAACAGCGGGGGTCAGCACAGATACGCAGTATTTT.

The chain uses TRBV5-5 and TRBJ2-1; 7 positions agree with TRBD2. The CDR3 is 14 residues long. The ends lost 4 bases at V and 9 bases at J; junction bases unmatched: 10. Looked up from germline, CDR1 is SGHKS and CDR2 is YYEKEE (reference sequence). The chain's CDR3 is CASSRLGGVGEQFF. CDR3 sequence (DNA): TGTGCCAGCAGCCGTCTTGGGGGGGTAGGTGAGCAGTTCTTC.

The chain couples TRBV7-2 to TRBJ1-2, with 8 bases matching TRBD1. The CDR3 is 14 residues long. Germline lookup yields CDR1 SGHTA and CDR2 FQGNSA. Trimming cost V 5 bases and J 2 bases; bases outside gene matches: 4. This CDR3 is CASSPGGRNYGYTF. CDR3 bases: TGTGCCAGCAGCCCAGGGGGCAGAAACTATGGCTACACCTTC.

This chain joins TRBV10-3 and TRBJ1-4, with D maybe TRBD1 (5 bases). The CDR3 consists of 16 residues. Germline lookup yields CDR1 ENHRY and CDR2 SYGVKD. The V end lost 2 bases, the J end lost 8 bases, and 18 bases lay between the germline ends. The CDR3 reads CAISEGQGQTGEKLFF. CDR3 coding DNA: TGTGCCATCAGTGAGGGGCAGGGCCAAACCGGGGAAAAACTGTTTTTT.

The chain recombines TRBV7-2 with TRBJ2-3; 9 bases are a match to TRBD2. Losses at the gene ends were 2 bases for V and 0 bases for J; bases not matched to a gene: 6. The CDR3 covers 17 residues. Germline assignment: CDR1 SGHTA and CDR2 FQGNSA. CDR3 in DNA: TGTGCCAGCAGCTTATGGGCTAGCGGGATCAGCACAGATACGCAGTATTTT. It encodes CASSLWASGISTDTQYF.

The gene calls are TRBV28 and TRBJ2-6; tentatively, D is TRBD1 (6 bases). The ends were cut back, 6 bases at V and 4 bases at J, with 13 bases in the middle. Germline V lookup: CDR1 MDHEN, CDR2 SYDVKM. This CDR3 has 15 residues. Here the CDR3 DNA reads TGTGCCAGCAGCTCAAACAGGGAAGGGGCCAACGTCCTGACTTTC. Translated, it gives CASSSNREGANVLTF.

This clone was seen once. CDR3 amino acids: CASSLRTGAGGSPLHF. The CDR3 DNA reads TGTGCCAGCAGCTTAAGGACAGGTGCGGGTGGTTCACCCCTCCACTTT. V and J are TRBV7-2 and TRBJ1-6, with 7 positions matching TRBD1. Germline assignment: CDR1 SGHTA and CDR2 FQGNSA. The CDR3 has 16 amino acids. V was clipped by 2 bases and J by 9 bases; unmatched bases: 10.

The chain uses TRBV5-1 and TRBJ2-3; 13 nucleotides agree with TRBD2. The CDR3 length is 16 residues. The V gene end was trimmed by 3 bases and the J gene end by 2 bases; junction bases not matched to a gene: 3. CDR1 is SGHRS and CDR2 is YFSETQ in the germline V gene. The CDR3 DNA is TGCGCCAGCAGCTCCGGACTAGCGGGGGCCACAGATACGCAGTATTTT. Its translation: CASSSGLAGATDTQYF.

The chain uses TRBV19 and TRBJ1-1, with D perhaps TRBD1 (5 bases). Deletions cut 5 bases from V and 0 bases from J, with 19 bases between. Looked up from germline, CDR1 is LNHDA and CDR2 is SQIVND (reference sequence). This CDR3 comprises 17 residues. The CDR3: CASSLSQGLIMNTEAFF. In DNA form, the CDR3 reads TGTGCCAGTAGTTTGAGTCAGGGACTCATCATGAACACTGAAGCTTTCTTT. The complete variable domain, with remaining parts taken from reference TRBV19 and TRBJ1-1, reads DGGITQSPKYLFRKEGQNVTLSCEQNLNHDAMYWYRQDPGQGLRLIYYSQIVNDFQKGDIAEGYSVSREKKESFPLTVTSAQKNPTAFYLCASSLSQGLIMNTEAFFGQGTRLTVV.

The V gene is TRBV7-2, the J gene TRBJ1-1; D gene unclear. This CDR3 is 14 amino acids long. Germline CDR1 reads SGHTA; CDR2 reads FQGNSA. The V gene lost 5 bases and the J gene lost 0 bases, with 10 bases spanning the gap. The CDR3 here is CASSPMGLNTEAFF. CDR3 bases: TGTGCCAGCAGCCCCATGGGCTTGAACACTGAAGCTTTCTTT.

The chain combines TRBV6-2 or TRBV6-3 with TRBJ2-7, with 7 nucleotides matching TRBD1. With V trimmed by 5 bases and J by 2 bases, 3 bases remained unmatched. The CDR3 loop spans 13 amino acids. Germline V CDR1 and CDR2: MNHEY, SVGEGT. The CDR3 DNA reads TGTGCCAGCAGTAACGGACAGGCCTACGAGCAGTACTTC. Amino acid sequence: CASSNGQAYEQYF.

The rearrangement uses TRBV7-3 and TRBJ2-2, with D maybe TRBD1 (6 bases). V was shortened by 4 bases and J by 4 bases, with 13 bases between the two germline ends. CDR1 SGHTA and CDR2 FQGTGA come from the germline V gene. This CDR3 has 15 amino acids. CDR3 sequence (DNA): TGTGCCAGCAGCTCCCAGACAGGAATCACCGGGGAGCTGTTTTTT. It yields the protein CASSSQTGITGELFF.

The CDR3 spells CAISPTEMNTEAFF. The CDR3 DNA follows: TGTGCCATCAGCCCGACAGAGATGAACACTGAAGCTTTCTTT. The chain recombines TRBV10-3 with TRBJ1-1, with D possibly TRBD1 on 5 matching bases. Trimming shortened V by 6 bases and J by 0 bases, and 11 bases separated the two germline ends. Per germline, CDR1 ENHRY and CDR2 SYGVKD. The CDR3 runs to 14 residues.

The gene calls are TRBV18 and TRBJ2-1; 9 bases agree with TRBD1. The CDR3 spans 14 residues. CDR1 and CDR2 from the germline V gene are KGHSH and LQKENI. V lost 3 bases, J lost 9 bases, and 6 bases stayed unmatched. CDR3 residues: CASSPGQGLGEQFF. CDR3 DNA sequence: TGTGCCAGCTCACCGGGACAGGGCTTGGGTGAGCAGTTCTTC.

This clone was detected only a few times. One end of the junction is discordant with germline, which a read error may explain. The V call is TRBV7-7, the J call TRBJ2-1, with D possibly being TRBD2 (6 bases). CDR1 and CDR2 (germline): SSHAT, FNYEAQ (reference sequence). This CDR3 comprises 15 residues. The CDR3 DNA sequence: TGTGCTAGCAGCTTAGGAGGGTCTGGTTACAATGAGCAGTTCTTC. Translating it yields CASSLGGSGYNEQFF.

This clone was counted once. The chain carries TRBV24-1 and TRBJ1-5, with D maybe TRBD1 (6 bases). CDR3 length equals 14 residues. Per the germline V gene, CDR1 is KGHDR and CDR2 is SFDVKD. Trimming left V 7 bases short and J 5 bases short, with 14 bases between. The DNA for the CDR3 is TGTGCCACCAGCAGGACAGAGAAGGATCAGCCCCAGCATTTT. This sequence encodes CATSRTEKDQPQHF.

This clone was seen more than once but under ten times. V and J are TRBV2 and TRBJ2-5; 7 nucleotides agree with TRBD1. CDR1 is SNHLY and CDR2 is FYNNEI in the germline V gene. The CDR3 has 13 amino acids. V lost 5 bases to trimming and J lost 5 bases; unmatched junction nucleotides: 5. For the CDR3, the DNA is TGTGCCAGCAGTAGACAGGGTGTCGAGACCCAGTACTTC. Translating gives CASSRQGVETQYF.

CDR3 sequence reads: CASSELGGPPGEQYF. In DNA form, the CDR3 reads TGTGCCAGCAGTGAACTGGGGGGTCCTCCTGGGGAGCAGTACTTC. The V gene is TRBV2, the J gene TRBJ2-7, with a possible D match to TRBD2 (6 bases). V lost 2 bases and J lost 7, with 18 bases in between. CDR1 and CDR2 from the germline V gene are SNHLY and FYNNEI. The CDR3 is made up of 15 amino acids.

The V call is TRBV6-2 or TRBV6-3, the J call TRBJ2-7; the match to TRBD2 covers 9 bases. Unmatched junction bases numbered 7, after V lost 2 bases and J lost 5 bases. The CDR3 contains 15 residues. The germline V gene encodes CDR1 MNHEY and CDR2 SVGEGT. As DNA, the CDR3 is TGTGCCAGCAGTTACCTGGCGGGAGGGAGGGACGAGCAGTACTTC. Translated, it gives CASSYLAGGRDEQYF.